The next 21 T cell receptor beta chains were all read from a single sample in a study of cytomegalovirus exposure and HLA in healthy donors. PCR used 60 Vbeta primers and 13 Jbeta primers. Repertoires were generated with immunoSEQ multiplex PCR, while TCRdb's copy carries only in-frame clones and drops some. The sample contains 130,000 or so clones, 70% to 85% of which appear only once. Material for sequencing was PBMCs. These receptors originate from a man aged 35-49 years in good health and CMV-seronegative.

The rearrangement uses TRBV7-9 and TRBJ2-1; 8 positions match TRBD1. Germline values: CDR1 SEHNR, CDR2 FQNEAQ (reference sequence). The CDR3 has 15 amino acids. The ends lost 8 bases at V and 2 bases at J; junction bases unmatched: 8. CDR3 bases: TGTGCCAGCCTCCGGGGACAGGACCCCTACAATGAGCAGTTCTTC. This sequence encodes CASLRGQDPYNEQFF.

This rearrangement joins TRBV28 to TRBJ2-7, with TRBD2 matching 12 bases. J lost 4 bases, V lost 4 bases, and 14 bases had no gene match. CDR3 length: 18 residues. Germline lookup yields CDR1 MDHEN and CDR2 SYDVKM. CDR3 sequence: CASSSPRTSGIFAYEQYF. DNA of the CDR3: TGTGCCAGCAGTTCACCAAGGACTAGCGGGATATTCGCGTACGAGCAGTACTTC.

On this clone: The junction departs from germline at one end; a sequencing error may be responsible. The V and J genes are TRBV2 and TRBJ2-3; TRBD1 might be the D (5 bases). This CDR3 is 14 amino acids long. Germline CDR1 reads SNHLY; CDR2 reads FYNNEI. CDR3 in amino acids: CASSDSAVTDTQYF. The CDR3 DNA follows: TGTGCCAGTAGTGACAGTGCGGTCACAGATACGCAGTATTTT.

The J gene is TRBJ2-7, the V gene TRBV9; 12 bases are shared with TRBD2. Losses at the gene ends were 3 bases for V and 6 bases for J; bases not matched to a gene: 10. The V gene's germline CDR1 is SGDLS and CDR2 YYNGEE. This CDR3 comprises 16 residues. The CDR3 sequence: CASSARASGGAGEQYF. The CDR3 bases are TGTGCCAGCAGCGCAAGGGCTAGCGGGGGGGCTGGCGAGCAGTACTTC.

This clone was observed a handful of times. The chain is built from TRBV6-1 and TRBJ2-7; 11 bases are a match to TRBD1. Trimming removed 6 bases from V and 3 bases from J; junction bases left unmatched: 7. The CDR3 totals 15 residues. The germline gives CDR1 MNHNS, CDR2 SASEGT. This chain's CDR3 is CASRGQGVIFYEQYF. The CDR3 DNA reads TGTGCCAGCAGGGGACAGGGGGTGATTTTCTACGAGCAGTACTTC.

V usage is TRBV7-9 and J usage is TRBJ2-2, with D tentatively TRBD2 (6 bases). This CDR3 comprises 16 residues. The V end was cut by 3 bases, the J end by 4 bases, with 15 bases between. Germline V gene sequence: CDR1 SEHNR, CDR2 FQNEAQ (reference sequence). CDR3 protein: CASSFPSGGGTGELFF. CDR3 DNA sequence: TGTGCCAGCAGCTTCCCCTCCGGGGGTGGCACCGGGGAGCTGTTTTTT. The full variable domain, its missing parts supplied by reference TRBV7-9 and TRBJ2-2, is DTGVSQNPRHKITKRGQNVTFRCDPISEHNRLYWYRQTLGQGPEFLTYFQNEAQLEKSRLLSDRFSAERPKGSFSTLEIQRTEQGDSAMYLCASSFPSGGGTGELFFGEGSRLTVL.

The rearrangement links TRBV5-4 to TRBJ2-3, with 8 bases lining up with TRBD2. CDR1 is SGHNT, CDR2 YYREEE, per germline (reference sequence). This CDR3 spans 16 amino acids. V lost 5 bases to trimming and J lost 4 bases; unmatched junction nucleotides: 12. CDR3 loop: CASRRTGGGWSDTQYF. CDR3 DNA sequence: TGTGCCAGCAGGCGGACGGGGGGGGGCTGGTCAGATACGCAGTATTTT.

The chain has TRBV6-6 and TRBJ2-1; tentatively, D is TRBD2 (6 bases). V lost 2 bases and J lost 5, with 13 bases in between. This CDR3 region has 15 residues. Germline-derived CDR1 and CDR2 are MNHNY and SVGAGI (reference sequence). CDR3 DNA: TGTGCCAGCAGTTACAAGGGGTGGAGGGACAATGAGCAGTTCTTC. Residues: CASSYKGWRDNEQFF.

V is TRBV7-3 and J is TRBJ2-5; 8 nucleotides match TRBD1. The length of the CDR3 is 13 residues. The ends lost 2 bases at V and 4 bases at J; junction bases unmatched: 0. Germline V gives CDR1 SGHTA, CDR2 FQGTGA. CDR3 DNA sequence: TGTGCCAGCAGCTTAGACAGGGGAGAGACCCAGTACTTC. This gives the protein CASSLDRGETQYF. Filled out from reference TRBV7-3 and TRBJ2-5, the complete variable domain reads GAGVSQTPSNKVTEKGKYVELRCDPISGHTALYWYRQSLGQGPEFLIYFQGTGAADDSGLPNDRFFAVRPEGSVSTLKIQRTERGDSAVYLCASSLDRGETQYFGPGTRLLVL.

This chain uses TRBV12-5 with TRBJ2-1, with a tentative D call TRBD2 (6 bases). This CDR3 comprises 14 residues. CDR1 is LGHNT, CDR2 FRNRAP, per germline. V shed 5 bases and J shed 3 bases, with 11 bases lying between them. The CDR3 nucleotides are TGTGCTAGTGGTGTCGGGAGTGGCTACAATGAGCAGTTCTTC. It is translated as CASGVGSGYNEQFF.

This clone was seen a handful of times. The chain employs TRBV19 and TRBJ2-7; D is possibly TRBD1 (5 bases). The germline V gene has CDR1 LNHDA and CDR2 SQIVND (reference sequence). V dropped 0 bases and J dropped 0 bases, with 12 bases sitting between them. The CDR3 extends over 16 amino acids. CDR3 sequence: CASSIDLAQGSYEQYF. The DNA for the CDR3 is TGTGCCAGTAGTATAGATCTGGCCCAGGGCTCCTACGAGCAGTACTTC.

This chain joins TRBV12-2 and TRBJ2-1; the table's TRBD2 call for D was not verified on the DNA. TRBV12-2 is a pseudogene locus. This CDR3 region has 15 residues. The CDR3 bases are TGTGCGAGCGTTATCGGGGGAGTCTTCTACAATGAGCAGTTCTTC. Its protein is CASVIGGVFYNEQFF.

CDR3 region: CASSLPGLAYEQFF. Written as DNA, the CDR3 is TGTGCCAGCAGCTTACCCGGACTAGCCTATGAGCAGTTCTTC. The gene calls are TRBV7-9 and TRBJ2-1, with 8 bases lining up with TRBD2. CDR1 and CDR2 (germline): SEHNR, FQNEAQ (reference sequence). CDR3 length equals 14 residues. V trimming: 2 bases; J trimming: 8 bases; junction bases outside the gene matches: 5.

This clone was recorded a few times. This chain links TRBV7-2 with TRBJ2-2; TRBD1 is a possible D gene (7 bases). CDR3 length equals 18 residues. V lost 0 bases, J lost 5 bases, and 19 bases lay in between. Germline loops: CDR1 SGHTA, CDR2 FQGNSA. CDR3 in DNA: TGTGCCAGCAGCTTAGCCATCGTGTATGCAGGGGGGACCGGGGAGCTGTTTTTT. Translation gives CASSLAIVYAGGTGELFF.

This clone has just a few counts. This chain connects TRBV28 to TRBJ2-2; 9 bases are a match to TRBD2. The V gene's germline CDR1 is MDHEN and CDR2 SYDVKM. This CDR3 region has 16 residues. The V gene end was trimmed by 3 bases and the J gene end by 4 bases; junction bases not matched to a gene: 6. The CDR3 DNA follows: TGTGCCAGCAGTTTGGGTAGCGGGAGCCCCACCGGGGAGCTGTTTTTT. Its protein is CASSLGSGSPTGELFF.

The chain employs TRBV4-2 and TRBJ2-1; 11 bases fit TRBD2. In germline, CDR1 is LGHNA, CDR2 YNFKEQ. The CDR3 loop spans 16 amino acids. Trimming cost V 5 bases and J 3 bases; bases outside gene matches: 6. The DNA for the CDR3 is TGTGCCAGCAGCTCAACTAGCGGGAGCATCTACAATGAGCAGTTCTTC. This codes for CASSSTSGSIYNEQFF.

The chain joins TRBV7-8 to TRBJ2-4; D unclear. With 4 bases removed from V and 6 bases from J, the gap between germline ends came to 16 bases. Per germline, CDR1 SGHVS and CDR2 FQNEAQ. The length of the CDR3 is 15 residues. The chain's CDR3 is CASSSLSVPLNIQYF. The CDR3 region has the DNA TGTGCCAGCAGCTCCCTCTCTGTCCCTCTAAACATTCAGTACTTC.

This clone is a singleton in its sample. CDR3 residues: CASGDLGGRHGYTF. CDR3 nucleotides: TGTGCCAGCGGCGACCTCGGGGGGCGGCATGGCTACACCTTC. This chain connects TRBV5-6 to TRBJ1-2, with D maybe TRBD1 (6 bases). CDR1 and CDR2 (germline): SGHDT, YYEEEE. The ends were cut back, 7 bases at V and 6 bases at J, with 19 bases in the middle. The CDR3 has 14 amino acids.

This chain connects TRBV5-4 to TRBJ2-7; 7 bases fit TRBD1. The J segment lost 2 bases and the V segment lost 3 bases, leaving 2 bases of the junction unmatched. CDR3 length: 13 residues. The V gene's germline CDR1 is SGHNT and CDR2 YYREEE (reference sequence). Here the CDR3 reads CASSSGTAYEQYF. The CDR3 bases are TGTGCCAGCAGCTCCGGGACAGCCTACGAGCAGTACTTC.

The rearrangement uses TRBV4-3 and TRBJ2-3; 12 nucleotides line up with TRBD2. V was pared by 2 bases and J by 2 bases, with 2 bases of the junction left unmatched. This CDR3 has 16 residues. Germline lookup yields CDR1 LGHNA and CDR2 YSLEER. For the CDR3, the DNA is TGCGCCAGCAGCCAACTAGCGGGGGGGCCCACAGATACGCAGTATTTT. It yields the protein CASSQLAGGPTDTQYF.

Only a few counts were recorded for this clone. The chain combines TRBV27 with TRBJ2-7; no definite D call. The CDR3 runs 13 residues. V was clipped by 4 bases and J by 2 bases, with 9 bases between them. Germline V gene data show CDR1 as MNHEY and CDR2 as SMNVEV (reference sequence). CDR3 residues: CASSYGLAYEQYF. CDR3 sequence (DNA): TGTGCCAGCAGTTATGGGCTTGCCTACGAGCAGTACTTC.